One sample yielded the 17 T cell receptor beta chains listed below, sequenced in a study of shared clonotypes between healthy human individuals (dated by TCRdb to 2020 to 2022). The library came from the immunoSEQ multiplex PCR assay. Entries here come from immuneACCESS through TCRdb and include only in-frame sequences with V and J called. Some clones fail to appear in such tables; in the studies checked, an unresolved V gene covers under half of the shortfall, and the cause of the remainder is unknown. The sample table lists 950,000 to 1,100,000 clones, about 74% of them with a count of one. The leading ten clones occupy 1.5% of the sample. Sequenced: memory CD4+ T cells sorted from blood. The intended sense of this specimen's cell subset or site label: CD45RA-negative fraction. The receptors were gathered from a man between 18 and 29 years old in good health.

A single count supports this clone. The chain has TRBV5-1 and TRBJ2-1, with 11 bases identical to TRBD2. The V and J ends lost 4 bases and 4 bases, in that order; junction bases with no gene match: 7. The CDR3 consists of 16 residues. Germline CDR1 reads SGHRS; CDR2 reads YFSETQ. This CDR3 is CASSVDGTSGYNEQFF. CDR3 DNA sequence: TGCGCCAGCAGCGTTGACGGGACTAGCGGTTACAATGAGCAGTTCTTC.

The chain employs TRBV19 and TRBJ2-2; no definite D call. Between the trimmed V and J ends, which lost 1 base and 6 bases, there was a span of 6 bases. The CDR3 runs 13 residues. CDR1 is LNHDA and CDR2 is SQIVND in the germline V gene (reference sequence). CDR3 in amino acids: CASSIVPPGELFF. CDR3 coding DNA: TGTGCCAGTAGTATAGTCCCCCCCGGGGAGCTGTTTTTT.

The rearrangement links TRBV5-1 to TRBJ1-2; D is possibly TRBD1 (5 bases). The CDR3 sequence is 13 residues long. Germline V gives CDR1 SGHRS, CDR2 YFSETQ. Trimming removed 1 base from V and 3 bases from J, with 7 bases in between. The CDR3 loop is CASSLQGDYGYTF. In nucleotides, the CDR3 is TGCGCCAGCAGCTTGCAGGGAGACTATGGCTACACCTTC. The full variable domain, rest sourced from reference TRBV5-1 and TRBJ1-2, is KAGVTQTPRYLIKTRGQQVTLSCSPISGHRSVSWYQQTPGQGLQFLFEYFSETQRNKGNFPGRFSGRQFSNSRSEMNVSTLELGDSALYLCASSLQGDYGYTFGSGTRLTVV.

The chain employs TRBV7-8 and TRBJ2-7, with D unresolved. The length of the CDR3 is 14 residues. V lost 1 base to trimming and J lost 2 bases, with 9 bases between them. Germline assignment: CDR1 SGHVS and CDR2 FQNEAQ. For the CDR3, the DNA is TGTGCCAGCAGCTTAGAAGCAGCGACCTACGAGCAGTACTTC. This encodes CASSLEAATYEQYF.

This clone was detected a few times. This rearrangement joins TRBV11-2 to TRBJ1-3; D perhaps matches TRBD1 (5 bases). CDR1 and CDR2 (germline): SGHAT, FQNNGV. The CDR3 has 16 amino acids. Trimming stripped 5 bases from V and 7 bases from J, with 21 bases between. CDR3 DNA: TGTGCCAGCAGCCCCGGGACGGGGTTAGGGCGGAACACCATATATTTT. Translating gives CASSPGTGLGRNTIYF.

This clone was observed a few times. V is TRBV5-1 and J is TRBJ1-3; D might be TRBD1 (5 bases). The CDR3 loop spans 15 amino acids. Between the trimmed V and J ends, which lost 4 bases and 3 bases, there was a span of 14 bases. Germline V gene data show CDR1 as SGHRS and CDR2 as YFSETQ. The CDR3 spells CASSREGLYGNTIYF. In DNA, the CDR3 is TGCGCCAGCAGCAGGGAGGGGCTGTATGGAAACACCATATATTTT.

Notes on this clone: The sample has other DNA sequences that encode this CDR3 too. The chain joins TRBV11-2 to TRBJ1-4, with D possibly being TRBD1 (6 bases). The germline gives CDR1 SGHAT, CDR2 FQNNGV. This CDR3 has 14 amino acids. Trimming removed 1 base from V and 8 bases from J, with 11 bases in between. The CDR3 nucleotides are TGTGCCAGCAGCTTAGGACAGGCCAGGGAAAAACTGTTTTTT. It specifies CASSLGQAREKLFF.

This clone has only a few counts. The gene calls are TRBV5-4 and TRBJ1-6, with D possibly TRBD1 on 6 matching bases. V was clipped by 4 bases and J by 8 bases, with 16 bases between them. The CDR3 extends over 15 amino acids. In germline, CDR1 is SGHNT, CDR2 YYREEE (reference sequence). The CDR3 bases are TGTGCCAGCAGCCGGGGGCAGGGAGGGCATTCACCCCTCCACTTT. It yields the protein CASSRGQGGHSPLHF.

This clone occurred once. This chain uses TRBV5-1 with TRBJ2-3; 12 nucleotides agree with TRBD1. The CDR3 is 14 residues long. Losses at the gene ends were 6 bases for V and 4 bases for J; bases not matched to a gene: 3. The germline V gene encodes CDR1 SGHRS and CDR2 YFSETQ. DNA of the CDR3: TGCGCCAGCAAGGGACAGGGGGCCTCAGATACGCAGTATTTT. It yields the protein CASKGQGASDTQYF.

The V call is TRBV10-2, the J call TRBJ1-1, with D unclear. Trimming pared 1 base from V and 2 bases from J, leaving 11 bases between. The germline V gene encodes CDR1 WSHSY and CDR2 SAAADI. The CDR3 totals 15 residues. The CDR3 here is CASSEYSGANTEAFF. CDR3 in DNA: TGCGCCAGCAGTGAGTATTCAGGCGCTAACACTGAAGCTTTCTTT.

CDR3 protein: CASSWPSDSSGNTIYF. The CDR3 DNA is TGTGCCAGCAGTTGGCCCTCGGACAGCTCTGGAAACACCATATATTTT. The V gene is TRBV6-6, the J gene TRBJ1-3; possibly TRBD1 for D (6 bases). Germline V gives CDR1 MNHNY, CDR2 SVGAGI (reference sequence). Trimming pared 4 bases from V and 0 bases from J, leaving 13 bases between. This CDR3 contains 16 residues.

The CDR3 reads CASSPGTFSGNTIYF. CDR3 nucleotides: TGTGCCAGCTCCCCTGGGACTTTCTCTGGAAACACCATATATTTT. The chain is built from TRBV18 and TRBJ1-3, with D possibly being TRBD1 (5 bases). Trimming shortened V by 6 bases and J by 0 bases, and 12 bases separated the two germline ends. The CDR3 loop spans 15 amino acids. Germline V gene sequence: CDR1 KGHSH, CDR2 LQKENI.

The DNA of the CDR3 is TGCAGCGTCATCAGGGCTCAGGACAATGAGCAGTTCTTC. Protein product: CSVIRAQDNEQFF. The genes are TRBV29-1 and TRBJ2-1; D perhaps matches TRBD1 (5 bases). The germline gives CDR1 SQVTM, CDR2 ANQGSEA. The CDR3 consists of 13 residues. V lost 6 bases and J lost 5, with 14 bases in between.

The chain has TRBV5-1 and TRBJ2-1, with D perhaps TRBD2 (6 bases). The germline CDR1 and CDR2 sequences are SGHRS and YFSETQ. CDR3 length: 16 residues. V lost 4 bases and J lost 0, with 14 bases in between. This CDR3 is CASSVYPSDSYNEQFF. The DNA of the CDR3 is TGCGCCAGCAGCGTTTACCCTAGCGACTCCTACAATGAGCAGTTCTTC.

V is TRBV19 and J is TRBJ1-3; the D is unclear. Germline CDR1 reads LNHDA; CDR2 reads SQIVND (reference sequence). V shed 5 bases and J shed 0 bases, with 20 bases lying between them. The CDR3 is 18 residues long. In DNA form, the CDR3 reads TGTGCCAGTAGTTCCACGGGAAGTATGGGGATCTCTGGAAACACCATATATTTT. This sequence encodes CASSSTGSMGISGNTIYF.

The chain employs TRBV7-2 and TRBJ2-3; tentatively, D is TRBD1 (5 bases). With 5 bases removed from V and 9 bases from J, the gap between germline ends came to 15 bases. Germline-derived CDR1 and CDR2 are SGHTA and FQGNSA. The CDR3 has 13 residues. The CDR3 DNA follows: TGTGCCAGCAGCCCGGCAGGACAATGGACGCAGTATTTT. Its protein is CASSPAGQWTQYF.

The chain carries TRBV11-3 and TRBJ2-7; possibly TRBD1 for D (6 bases). V shed 5 bases and J shed 6 bases, with 17 bases lying between them. The CDR3 covers 14 residues. The germline gives CDR1 SGHNT, CDR2 YENEEA. CDR3 sequence: CASSASHRVGEQYF. The CDR3 bases are TGTGCCAGCAGCGCCTCCCACAGGGTAGGCGAGCAGTACTTC.